One sample yielded the 10 T cell receptor beta chains listed below, sequenced in a study of CD8 T cells in ankylosing spondylitis. MiXCR, applied by TCRdb to the 5' RACE reads, yields one record per CDR3 protein. Here the sample spans approximately 25,000 distinct CDR3 sequences, roughly a sixth being singletons. Source material: blood. The source of these receptors is a male donor with ankylosing spondylitis or in good health (not recorded which).

This clonotype was recorded at least ten times. The V gene is TRBV20-1, the J gene TRBJ2-3, with D possibly TRBD2 on 5 matching bases. CDR3 length: 14 residues. Looked up from germline, CDR1 is DFQATT and CDR2 is SNEGSKA (reference sequence). Deletions cut 0 bases from V and 6 bases from J, with 13 bases between. This CDR3 is CSAREPGRGDTQYF. CDR3 in DNA: TGCAGTGCTAGAGAGCCCGGACGCGGGGATACGCAGTATTTT.

This clonotype came up a few times. The rearrangement joins TRBV5-6 to TRBJ2-1; TRBD2 matches at 9 bases. The junction had 4 bases not matched to a gene; V was cut back by 2 bases and J by 4 bases. Germline CDR1 reads SGHDT; CDR2 reads YYEEEE. The CDR3 has 15 amino acids. The CDR3 DNA follows: TGTGCCAGCAGCTTTCGTAGCGGGGGATACAATGAGCAGTTCTTC. Protein sequence: CASSFRSGGYNEQFF.

This clonotype was observed a handful of times. V is TRBV19 and J is TRBJ1-1; D is perhaps TRBD1 (5 bases). The CDR3 has 15 amino acids. The V end lost 4 bases, the J end lost 7 bases, and 19 bases lay between the germline ends. Germline CDR1 reads LNHDA; CDR2 reads SQIVND (reference sequence). In DNA, the CDR3 is TGTGCCAGTAGTACCGCCCGGCAGGGTAGCGGTGAAGCTTTCTTT. Its translation is CASSTARQGSGEAFF. The whole variable domain, remainder taken from reference TRBV19 and TRBJ1-1, is DGGITQSPKYLFRKEGQNVTLSCEQNLNHDAMYWYRQDPGQGLRLIYYSQIVNDFQKGDIAEGYSVSREKKESFPLTVTSAQKNPTAFYLCASSTARQGSGEAFFGQGTRLTVV.

Only a few counts were recorded for this clonotype. The chain recombines TRBV5-1 with TRBJ2-2, with D tentatively TRBD2 (5 bases). The CDR3 has 14 residues. V was cut by 0 bases and J by 7 bases, with 10 bases left in between. CDR1 is SGHRS, CDR2 YFSETQ, per germline. CDR3 DNA sequence: TGCGCCAGCAGCTTGGGGGGAGTCGTCGGGGAGCTGTTTTTT. Its translation is CASSLGGVVGELFF.

The rearrangement uses TRBV7-2 and TRBJ2-4, with 8 bases matching TRBD2. V gave up 4 bases and J gave up 0 bases; unmatched junction bases: 5. The CDR3 is 16 amino acids. CDR1 SGHTA and CDR2 FQGNSA come from the germline V gene. The CDR3 loop reads CASSSGGLVAKNIQYF. The DNA of the CDR3 is TGTGCCAGCAGCTCGGGGGGGCTAGTAGCCAAAAACATTCAGTACTTC.

The CDR3 coding sequence is TGTGCCAGCAGTATCAGGGAGACCCAGTACTTC. The encoded protein is CASSIRETQYF. The chain is built from TRBV6-2 or TRBV6-3 and TRBJ2-5, with D uncertain. This CDR3 is built from 11 residues. With 5 bases removed from V and 5 bases from J, the gap between germline ends came to 6 bases. From germline, CDR1 is MNHEY and CDR2 SVGEGT.

The V call is TRBV2, the J call TRBJ2-2; D ambiguous. This CDR3 spans 15 amino acids. The ends were cut back, 0 bases at V and 3 bases at J, with 8 bases in the middle. The germline V gene has CDR1 SNHLY and CDR2 FYNNEI. CDR3 nucleotides: TGTGCCAGCAGTGAAGCATCAGGTTACACCGGGGAGCTGTTTTTT. This gives the protein CASSEASGYTGELFF.

This clonotype was seen a handful of times. V is TRBV7-8 and J is TRBJ2-2; D remains ambiguous. Germline lookup yields CDR1 SGHVS and CDR2 FQNEAQ. The V end was cut by 5 bases, the J end by 1 base, with 8 bases between. The CDR3 is made up of 14 amino acids. The CDR3 sequence is CASSNYLNTGELFF. CDR3 coding DNA: TGTGCCAGCAGCAACTACCTGAACACCGGGGAGCTGTTTTTT.

The rearrangement joins TRBV5-5 to TRBJ2-5; D perhaps matches TRBD2 (7 bases). The CDR3 extends over 15 amino acids. The V and J ends lost 3 bases and 3 bases respectively, with 15 bases between them. Germline V CDR1 and CDR2: SGHKS, YYEKEE (reference sequence). CDR3 nucleotides: TGTGCCAGCAGCTCCAGGACAGCGGGGAAAGAGACCCAGTACTTC. It specifies CASSSRTAGKETQYF. The variable domain in full, with the rest retrieved from reference TRBV5-5 and TRBJ2-5, is DAGVTQSPTHLIKTRGQQVTLRCSPISGHKSVSWYQQVLGQGPQFIFQYYEKEERGRGNFPDRFSARQFPNYSSELNVNALLLGDSALYLCASSSRTAGKETQYFGPGTRLLVL.

This chain joins TRBV7-6 and TRBJ2-5; maybe TRBD2 (6 bases). CDR3 length: 14 amino acids. In germline, CDR1 is SGHVS, CDR2 FNYEAQ. The V gene lost 1 base and the J gene lost 7 bases, with 13 bases spanning the gap. CDR3 protein: CASSLGVSGGTQYF. In DNA form, the CDR3 reads TGTGCCAGCAGCTTAGGGGTCTCCGGGGGGACCCAGTACTTC.